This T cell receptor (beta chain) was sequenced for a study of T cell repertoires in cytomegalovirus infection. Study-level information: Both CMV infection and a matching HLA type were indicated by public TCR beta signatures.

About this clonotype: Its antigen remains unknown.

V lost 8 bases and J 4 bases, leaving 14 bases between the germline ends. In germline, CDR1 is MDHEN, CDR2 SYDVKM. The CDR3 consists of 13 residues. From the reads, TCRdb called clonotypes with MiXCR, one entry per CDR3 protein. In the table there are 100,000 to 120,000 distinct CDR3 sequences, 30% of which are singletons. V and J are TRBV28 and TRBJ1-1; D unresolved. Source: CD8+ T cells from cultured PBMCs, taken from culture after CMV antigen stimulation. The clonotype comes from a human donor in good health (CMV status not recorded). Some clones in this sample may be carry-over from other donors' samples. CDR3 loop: CASGRGGSTEAFF. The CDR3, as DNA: TGTGCCAGCGGCCGAGGTGGGAGCACTGAAGCTTTCTTT.